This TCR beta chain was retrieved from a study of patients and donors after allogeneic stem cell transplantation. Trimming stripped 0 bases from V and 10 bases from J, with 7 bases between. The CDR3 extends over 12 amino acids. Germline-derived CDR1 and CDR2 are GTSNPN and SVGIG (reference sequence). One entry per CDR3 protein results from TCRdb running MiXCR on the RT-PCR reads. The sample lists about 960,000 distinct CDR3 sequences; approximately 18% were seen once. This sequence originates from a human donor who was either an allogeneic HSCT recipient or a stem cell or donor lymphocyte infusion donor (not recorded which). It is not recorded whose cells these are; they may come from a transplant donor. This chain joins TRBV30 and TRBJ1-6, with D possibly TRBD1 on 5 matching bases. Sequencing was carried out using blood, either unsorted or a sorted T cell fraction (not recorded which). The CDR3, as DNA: TGTGCCTGGAGTGTTGGGGGGTCACCCCTCCACTTT. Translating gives CAWSVGGSPLHF. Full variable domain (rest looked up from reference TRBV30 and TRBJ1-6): SQTIHQWPATLVQPVGSPLSLECTVEGTSNPNLYWYRQAAGRGLQLLFYSVGIGQISSEVPQNLSASRPQDRQFILSSKKLLLSDSGFYLCAWSVGGSPLHFGNGTRLTVT.